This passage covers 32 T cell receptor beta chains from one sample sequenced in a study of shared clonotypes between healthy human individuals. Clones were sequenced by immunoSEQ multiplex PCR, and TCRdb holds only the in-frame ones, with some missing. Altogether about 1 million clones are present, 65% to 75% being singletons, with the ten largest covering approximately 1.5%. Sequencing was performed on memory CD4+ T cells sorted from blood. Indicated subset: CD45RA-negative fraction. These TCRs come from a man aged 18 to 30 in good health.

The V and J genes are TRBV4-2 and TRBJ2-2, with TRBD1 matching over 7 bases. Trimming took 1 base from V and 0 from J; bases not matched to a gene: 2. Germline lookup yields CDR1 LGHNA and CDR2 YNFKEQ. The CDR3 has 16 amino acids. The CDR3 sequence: CASSQATGANTGELFF. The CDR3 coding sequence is TGTGCCAGCAGCCAAGCCACAGGGGCGAACACCGGGGAGCTGTTTTTT.

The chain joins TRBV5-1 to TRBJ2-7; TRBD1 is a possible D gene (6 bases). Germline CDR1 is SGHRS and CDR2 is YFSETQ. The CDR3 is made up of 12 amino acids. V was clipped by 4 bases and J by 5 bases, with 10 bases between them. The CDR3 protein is CASSGTGNEQYF. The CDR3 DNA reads TGCGCCAGCAGCGGCACAGGGAACGAGCAGTACTTC.

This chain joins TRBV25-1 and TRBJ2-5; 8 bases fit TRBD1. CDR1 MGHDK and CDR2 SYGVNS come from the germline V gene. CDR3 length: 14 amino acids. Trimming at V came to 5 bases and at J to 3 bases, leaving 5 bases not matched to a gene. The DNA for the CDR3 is TGTGCCAGCAGTCGTGGGGGACAGGAAGAGACCCAGTACTTC. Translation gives CASSRGGQEETQYF.

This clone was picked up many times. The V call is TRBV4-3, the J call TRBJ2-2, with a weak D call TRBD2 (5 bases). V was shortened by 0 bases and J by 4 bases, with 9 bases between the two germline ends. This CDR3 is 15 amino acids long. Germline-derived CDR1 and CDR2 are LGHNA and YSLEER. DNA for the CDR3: TGCGCCAGCAGCCAAGATCCGGGATCCACCGGGGAGCTGTTTTTT. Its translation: CASSQDPGSTGELFF.

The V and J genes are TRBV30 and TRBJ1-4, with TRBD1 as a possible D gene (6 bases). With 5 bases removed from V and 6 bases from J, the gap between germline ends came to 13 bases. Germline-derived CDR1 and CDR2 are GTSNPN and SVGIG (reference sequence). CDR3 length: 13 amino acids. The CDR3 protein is CAWVGAEYEKLFF. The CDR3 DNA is TGTGCCTGGGTGGGGGCAGAATATGAAAAACTGTTTTTT.

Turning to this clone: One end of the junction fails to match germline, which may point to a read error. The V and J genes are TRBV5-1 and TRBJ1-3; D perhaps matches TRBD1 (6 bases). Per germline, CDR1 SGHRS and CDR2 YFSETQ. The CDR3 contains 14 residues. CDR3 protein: CVSSLSTGGNTIYF. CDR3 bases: TGCGTCAGCAGCTTGTCGACAGGTGGAAACACCATATATTTT.

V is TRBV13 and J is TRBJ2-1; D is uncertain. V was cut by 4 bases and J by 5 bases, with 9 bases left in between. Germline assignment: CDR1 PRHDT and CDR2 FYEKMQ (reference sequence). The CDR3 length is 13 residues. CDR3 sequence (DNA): TGTGCCAGCAGCTCCCGCCAGAACAATGAGCAGTTCTTC. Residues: CASSSRQNNEQFF.

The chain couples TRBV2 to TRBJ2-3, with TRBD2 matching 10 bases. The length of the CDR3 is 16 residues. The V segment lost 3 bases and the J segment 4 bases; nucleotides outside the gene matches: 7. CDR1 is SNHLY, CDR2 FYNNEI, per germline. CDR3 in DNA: TGTGCCAGCAGTGAGTTGGCTAGCGGGGGCTCAGATACGCAGTATTTT. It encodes CASSELASGGSDTQYF.

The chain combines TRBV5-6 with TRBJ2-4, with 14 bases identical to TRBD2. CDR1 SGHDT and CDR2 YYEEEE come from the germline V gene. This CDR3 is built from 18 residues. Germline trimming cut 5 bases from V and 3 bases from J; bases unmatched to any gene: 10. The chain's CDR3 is CASRATSGGALVKNIQYF. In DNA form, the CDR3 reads TGTGCCAGCAGGGCGACTAGCGGGGGGGCGCTGGTCAAAAACATTCAGTACTTC.

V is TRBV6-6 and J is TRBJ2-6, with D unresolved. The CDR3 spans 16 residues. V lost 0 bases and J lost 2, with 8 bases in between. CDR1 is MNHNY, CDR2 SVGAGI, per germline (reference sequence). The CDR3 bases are TGTGCCAGCAGTTACTCTTTGGGTACTGGGGCCAACGTCCTGACTTTC. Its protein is CASSYSLGTGANVLTF.

The CDR3 DNA reads as TGCAGCGTTGGGGCCGGATCTGGGGCCAACGTCCTGACTTTC. This codes for CSVGAGSGANVLTF. This chain joins TRBV29-1 and TRBJ2-6; D is ambiguous. The germline V gene has CDR1 SQVTM and CDR2 ANQGSEA. Trimming cost V 4 bases and J 1 base, with 8 bases left between them. This CDR3 is built from 14 residues.

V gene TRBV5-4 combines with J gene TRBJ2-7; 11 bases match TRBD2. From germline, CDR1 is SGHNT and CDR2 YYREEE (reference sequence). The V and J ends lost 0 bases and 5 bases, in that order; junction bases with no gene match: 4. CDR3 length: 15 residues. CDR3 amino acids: CASSLEPSGRNEQYF. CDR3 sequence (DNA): TGTGCCAGCAGCTTGGAACCTAGCGGGAGGAACGAGCAGTACTTC.

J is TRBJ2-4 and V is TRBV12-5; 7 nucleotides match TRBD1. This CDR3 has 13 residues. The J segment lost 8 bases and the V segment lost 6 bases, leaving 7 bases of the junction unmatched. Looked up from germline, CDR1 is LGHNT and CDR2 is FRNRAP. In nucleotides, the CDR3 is TGTGCTAGTGGAAAGGGACAGAGGGACATTCAGTACTTC. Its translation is CASGKGQRDIQYF.

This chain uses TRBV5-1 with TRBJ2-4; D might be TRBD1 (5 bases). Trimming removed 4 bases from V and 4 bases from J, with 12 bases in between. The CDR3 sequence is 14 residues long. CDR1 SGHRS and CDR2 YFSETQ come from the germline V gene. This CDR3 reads CASSPVGPKNIQYF. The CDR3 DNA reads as TGCGCCAGCAGCCCCGTGGGGCCGAAAAACATTCAGTACTTC.

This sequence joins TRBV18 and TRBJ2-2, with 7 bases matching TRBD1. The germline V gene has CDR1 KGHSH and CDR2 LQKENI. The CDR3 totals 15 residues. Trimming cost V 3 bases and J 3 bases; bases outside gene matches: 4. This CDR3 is CASSPGTADTGELFF. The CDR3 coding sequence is TGTGCCAGCTCACCTGGGACAGCCGACACCGGGGAGCTGTTTTTT.

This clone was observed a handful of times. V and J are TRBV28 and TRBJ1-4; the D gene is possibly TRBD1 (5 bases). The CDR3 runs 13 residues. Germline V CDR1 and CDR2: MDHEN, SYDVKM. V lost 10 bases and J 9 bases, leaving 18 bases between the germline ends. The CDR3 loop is CATYDRDLQKLFF. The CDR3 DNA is TGTGCCACTTACGACCGGGACTTACAAAAACTGTTTTTT.

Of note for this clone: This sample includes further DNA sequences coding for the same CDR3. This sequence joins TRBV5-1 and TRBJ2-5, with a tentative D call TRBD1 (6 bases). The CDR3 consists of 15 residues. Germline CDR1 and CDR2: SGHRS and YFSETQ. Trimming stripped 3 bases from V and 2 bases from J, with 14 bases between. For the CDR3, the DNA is TGCGCCAGCAGCTCCGCGACAGGATCTCAAGAGACCCAGTACTTC. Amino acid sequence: CASSSATGSQETQYF.

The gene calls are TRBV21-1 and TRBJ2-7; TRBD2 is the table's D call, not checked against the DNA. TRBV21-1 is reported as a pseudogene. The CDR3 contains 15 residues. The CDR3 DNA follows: TGTGCCAGCAGGGGGACTAGCGGGAGCTGCTACGAGCAGTACTTC. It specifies CASRGTSGSCYEQYF.

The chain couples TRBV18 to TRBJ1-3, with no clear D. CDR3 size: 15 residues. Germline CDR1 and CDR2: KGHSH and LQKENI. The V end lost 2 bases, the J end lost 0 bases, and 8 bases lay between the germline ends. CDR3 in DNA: TGTGCCAGCTCACCAATCGGGAGCTCTGGAAACACCATATATTTT. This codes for CASSPIGSSGNTIYF.

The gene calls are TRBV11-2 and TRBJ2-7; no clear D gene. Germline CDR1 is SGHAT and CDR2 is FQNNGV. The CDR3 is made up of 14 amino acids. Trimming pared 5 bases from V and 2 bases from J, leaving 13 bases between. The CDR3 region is CASSLGSNTYEQYF. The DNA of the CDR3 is TGTGCCAGCAGCCTCGGCTCGAACACCTACGAGCAGTACTTC.

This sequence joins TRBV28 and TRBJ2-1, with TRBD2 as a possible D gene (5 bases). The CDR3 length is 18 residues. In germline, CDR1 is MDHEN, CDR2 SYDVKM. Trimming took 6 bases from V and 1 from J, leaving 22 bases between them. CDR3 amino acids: CASSPRAGPGISYNEQFF. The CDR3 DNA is TGTGCCAGCAGCCCGAGGGCGGGCCCGGGAATATCCTACAATGAGCAGTTCTTC.

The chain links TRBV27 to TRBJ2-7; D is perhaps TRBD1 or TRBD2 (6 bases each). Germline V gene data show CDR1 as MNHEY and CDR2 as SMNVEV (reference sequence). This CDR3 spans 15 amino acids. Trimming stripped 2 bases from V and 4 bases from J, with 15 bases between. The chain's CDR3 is CASSLGPLGGYEQYF. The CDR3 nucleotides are TGTGCCAGCAGTTTAGGTCCCCTAGGGGGGTACGAGCAGTACTTC.

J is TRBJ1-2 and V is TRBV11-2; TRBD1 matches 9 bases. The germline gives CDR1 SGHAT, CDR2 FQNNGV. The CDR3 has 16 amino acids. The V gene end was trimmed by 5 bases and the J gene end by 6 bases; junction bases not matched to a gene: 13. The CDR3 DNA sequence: TGTGCCAGCAGCCCCTTGACGGGACAGGGAGGCAATGGCTACACCTTC. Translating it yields CASSPLTGQGGNGYTF.

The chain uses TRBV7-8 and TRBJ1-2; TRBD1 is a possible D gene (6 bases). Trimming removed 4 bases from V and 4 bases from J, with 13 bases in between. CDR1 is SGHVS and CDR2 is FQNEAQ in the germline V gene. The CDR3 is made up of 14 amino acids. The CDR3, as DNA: TGTGCCAGCAGCTCCCAGGGGCAGGGCTATGGCTACACCTTC. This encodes CASSSQGQGYGYTF.

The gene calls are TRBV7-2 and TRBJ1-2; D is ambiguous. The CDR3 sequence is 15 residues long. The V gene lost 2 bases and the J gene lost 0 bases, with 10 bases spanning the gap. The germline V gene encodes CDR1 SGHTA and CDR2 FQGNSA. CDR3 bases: TGTGCCAGCAGCTTACGGCAGGTCCCTAACTATGGCTACACCTTC. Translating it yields CASSLRQVPNYGYTF.

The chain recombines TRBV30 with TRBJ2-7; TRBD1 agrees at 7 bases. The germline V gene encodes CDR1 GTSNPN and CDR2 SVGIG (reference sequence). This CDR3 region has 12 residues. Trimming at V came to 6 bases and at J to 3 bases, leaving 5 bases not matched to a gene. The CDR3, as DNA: TGTGCCTGCACCGGGACAGTCTACGAGCAGTACTTC. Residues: CACTGTVYEQYF.

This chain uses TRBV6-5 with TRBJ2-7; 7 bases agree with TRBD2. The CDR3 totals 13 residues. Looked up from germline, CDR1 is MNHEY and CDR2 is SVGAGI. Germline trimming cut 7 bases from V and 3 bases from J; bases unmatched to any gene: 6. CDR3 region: CASTPGGGYEQYF. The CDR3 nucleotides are TGTGCCAGCACCCCGGGGGGAGGCTACGAGCAGTACTTC.

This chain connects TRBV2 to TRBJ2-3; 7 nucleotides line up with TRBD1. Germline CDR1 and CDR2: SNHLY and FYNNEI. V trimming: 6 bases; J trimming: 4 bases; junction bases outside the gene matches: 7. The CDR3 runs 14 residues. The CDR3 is CASSVTGAADTQYF. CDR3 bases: TGTGCCAGCAGCGTAACAGGGGCGGCAGATACGCAGTATTTT.

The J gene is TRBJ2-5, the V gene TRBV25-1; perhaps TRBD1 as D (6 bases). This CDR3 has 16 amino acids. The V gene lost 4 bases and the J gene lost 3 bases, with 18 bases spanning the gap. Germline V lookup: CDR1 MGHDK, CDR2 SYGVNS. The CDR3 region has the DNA TGTGCCAGCAGTGCAAACGGACAGAGCTACAAAGAGACCCAGTACTTC. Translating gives CASSANGQSYKETQYF.

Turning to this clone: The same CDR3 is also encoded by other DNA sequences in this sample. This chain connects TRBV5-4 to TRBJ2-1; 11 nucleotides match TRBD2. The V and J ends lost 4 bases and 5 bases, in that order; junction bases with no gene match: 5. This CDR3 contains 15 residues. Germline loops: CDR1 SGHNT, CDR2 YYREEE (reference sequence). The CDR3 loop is CASSTTSGGNNEQFF. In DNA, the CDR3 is TGTGCCAGCAGCACCACTAGCGGGGGCAACAATGAGCAGTTCTTC.

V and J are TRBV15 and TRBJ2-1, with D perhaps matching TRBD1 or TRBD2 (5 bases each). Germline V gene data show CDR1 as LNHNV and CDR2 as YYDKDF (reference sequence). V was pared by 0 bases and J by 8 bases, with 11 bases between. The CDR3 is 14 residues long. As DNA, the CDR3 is TGTGCCACCAGCAGAGACCCGGTGGGGGATGAGCAGTTCTTC. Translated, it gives CATSRDPVGDEQFF.

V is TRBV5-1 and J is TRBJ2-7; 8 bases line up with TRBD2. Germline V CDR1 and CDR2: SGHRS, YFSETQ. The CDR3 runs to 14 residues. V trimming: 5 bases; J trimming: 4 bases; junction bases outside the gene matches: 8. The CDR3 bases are TGCGCCAGCAGTCCTAGCGGGTCTGGATACGAGCAGTACTTC. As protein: CASSPSGSGYEQYF.